The clone carrying this TCR beta chain was seen a handful of times. Its antigen is not known. The record originates from a study of CD8+ T cells in alopecia areata. Germline CDR1 reads SGDLS; CDR2 reads YYNGEE. This CDR3 comprises 12 residues. Trimming stripped 0 bases from V and 8 bases from J, with 8 bases between. Described treatment: oral pan-JAK inhibitor, 5-10 mg twice daily. Study conclusions and caveats: While tofacitinib was given, many expanded lesional clones persisted in scalp and blood.

Isolated RNA was reverse transcribed into cDNA used as the sequencing template. Generated by immunoSEQ multiplex PCR, the TCRdb table keeps only in-frame clones and is missing some. The table lists 190,000 or so clones, 58% of them singletons. Specimen: CD8+ T cells sorted from blood, collected at week 24, from a patient treated with tofacitinib. The receptor was isolated from a human donor with alopecia areata. J is TRBJ1-1 and V is TRBV9; the D is unclear. The CDR3, as DNA: TGTGCCAGCAGCGTAGGGACCACGGAAGCTTTCTTT. This translates into CASSVGTTEAFF.